This TCR beta chain was sequenced in a study of glioma-infiltrating T cells after dendritic cell vaccination. Study overall: Between the early 2000s and the early 2010s, patients got autologous tumor lysate-pulsed dendritic cell vaccines. Monocyte-derived dendritic cells, cultured 7 to 8 days with IL-4 and GM-CSF, were pulsed with autologous tumor lysate.

Time point specified: after dendritic cell vaccination, including at tumor progression/relapse. Fresh-frozen tumor tissue and more than two years of survival data were available for all. Primers: 60 V beta forward and 13 J beta reverse. The repertoire was sequenced with immunoSEQ multiplex PCR; TCRdb's copy has only in-frame clones and lacks some. The sample has 99,000 or so clones; 90% are singletons. This sequence originates from a human donor with glioblastoma. The sequencing used blood, collected after dendritic cell vaccination.

CDR3 nucleotides: TGTGCCAGTAGCCAAGGGGCAACTAATGAAAAACTGTTTTTT. It yields the protein CASSQGATNEKLFF. V is TRBV19 and J is TRBJ1-4, with D maybe TRBD1 (5 bases). Trimming removed 6 bases from V and 0 bases from J, with 8 bases in between. The CDR3 is 14 amino acids. The germline V gene has CDR1 LNHDA and CDR2 SQIVND (reference sequence).